This is a list of T cell receptor beta chains from one sample in a study of glioma-infiltrating T cells after dendritic cell vaccination. The repertoire was sequenced with immunoSEQ multiplex PCR; TCRdb's copy has only in-frame clones and lacks some. The sample carries under 400 clones, 85% to 95% recorded once. This specimen was tumor tissue, taken before dendritic cell vaccination. The receptors come from a human donor with glioblastoma. CDR3s include the opening cysteine and the closing phenylalanine or tryptophan. The order of the fields is D gene, J gene, V gene, CDR3 DNA, CDR3 protein. D genes are given only for firm matches.

d_gene: TRBD1; j_gene: TRBJ2-7; v_gene: TRBV19; CDR3nt: TGTGCCAGTAGTATCGACAGGGCCTACGAGCAGTACTTC; CDR3aa: CASSIDRAYEQYF
d_gene: TRBD1; j_gene: TRBJ2-7; v_gene: TRBV7-9; CDR3nt: TGTGCCAGCAGCTTGGGAAGGACAGGGAACGAGCAGTACTTC; CDR3aa: CASSLGRTGNEQYF
d_gene: .; j_gene: TRBJ2-7; v_gene: TRBV2; CDR3nt: TGTGCCATGACTAGTTGGGAGAAGGAGGGCTACGAGCAGTACTTC; CDR3aa: CAMTSWEKEGYEQYF
d_gene: TRBD1; j_gene: TRBJ1-4; v_gene: TRBV9; CDR3nt: TGTGCCAGCAGCCTTACCCCGGGGACAGGGAACGAAAAACTGTTTTTT; CDR3aa: CASSLTPGTGNEKLFF
d_gene: TRBD1; j_gene: TRBJ2-3; v_gene: TRBV15; CDR3nt: TGTGCCACCAGCCTTGCAAGGACAGGGGGCACAGATACGCAGTATTTT; CDR3aa: CATSLARTGGTDTQYF
d_gene: .; j_gene: TRBJ2-3; v_gene: TRBV30; CDR3nt: TGTGCCTGGAGTGTTACAGGGGATACGCAGTATTTT; CDR3aa: CAWSVTGDTQYF
d_gene: .; j_gene: TRBJ1-1; v_gene: TRBV9; CDR3nt: TGTGCCAGCAGTAGACAGGAGAACACTGAAGCTTTCTTT; CDR3aa: CASSRQENTEAFF
d_gene: TRBD1; j_gene: TRBJ2-5; v_gene: TRBV30; CDR3nt: TGTGCCTGGAGTAGGACAGGGAAATATGGAGAGACCCAGTACTTC; CDR3aa: CAWSRTGKYGETQYF
d_gene: TRBD1; j_gene: TRBJ1-5; v_gene: TRBV19; CDR3nt: TGTGCCAGTACCGCACAGGGGTCTGGCAATCAGCCCCAGCATTTT; CDR3aa: CASTAQGSGNQPQHF
d_gene: .; j_gene: TRBJ2-7; v_gene: TRBV5-6; CDR3nt: TGTGCCAGCACCCTACAGATATATTCCTACGAGCAGTACTTC; CDR3aa: CASTLQIYSYEQYF